The clone carrying this TCR beta chain appeared a single time. The antigen is undetermined. Germline-derived CDR1 and CDR2 are SGHRS and YFSETQ. The CDR3 is 14 amino acids. The V gene lost 1 base and the J gene lost 3 bases, with 11 bases spanning the gap. Repertoires were sampled repeatedly during chemoradiotherapy. These data come from a study of chemoradiotherapy in HPV16-positive cancers. Whole-study context: Candidate HPV-specific clones and shared TCR motifs came from two HPV16-positive patients.

The data were produced by immunoSEQ multiplex PCR, yet TCRdb's version contains in-frame clones alone and is incomplete. This sample has about 12,000 clones; 60% to 80% occur once, and the top ten carry 7% to 10%. Study observations and caveats: HPV-responsive T-cell expansion during chemoradiotherapy was linked to improved recurrence-free survival in HPV16-positive patients. Functional assays defining HPV-specific T cells used only a couple of HPV16-positive patients.

This chain links TRBV5-1 with TRBJ2-7; possibly TRBD1 for D (5 bases). The material was obtained from a patient who underwent chemoradiotherapy. The sequence was obtained from a human donor with HPV-associated anogenital cancer. The CDR3 DNA reads TGCGCCAGCAGCTTGACAGGCCCGATCTACGAGCAGTACTTC. It yields the protein CASSLTGPIYEQYF.